This TCR beta chain was recovered during a study of cytomegalovirus exposure and HLA in healthy donors. Findings and limits, study-wide: Later analysis revealed greater clonal expansion in HLA-associated TCR beta chains than in equally common others. HLA alleles were associated with 17,000 or so TCR beta sequences in a later analysis at 0.05 false discovery rate.

13 Jbeta primers and 60 Vbeta primers were used for the PCR. Sequencing was performed with immunoSEQ multiplex PCR; in TCRdb, only in-frame clones are kept and a portion is missing. In the table there are about 140,000 clones, over 75% of which are singletons. There were likely unrecorded immune exposures, though donors were nominally healthy when sampled. As for this clone: What it recognizes is unknown.

This TCR was sampled from a man aged 45-65 years in good health and CMV-seronegative. The material sequenced was PBMCs.

CDR3 loop: CASSSTGGTHNEQFF. The CDR3 DNA is TGTGCCAGCAGTTCCACAGGGGGAACTCACAATGAGCAGTTCTTC. The chain carries TRBV6-6 and TRBJ2-1; 8 bases are a match to TRBD1. Germline lookup yields CDR1 MNHNY and CDR2 SVGAGI (reference sequence). The length of the CDR3 is 15 residues. V lost 4 bases to trimming and J lost 5 bases; unmatched junction nucleotides: 7.